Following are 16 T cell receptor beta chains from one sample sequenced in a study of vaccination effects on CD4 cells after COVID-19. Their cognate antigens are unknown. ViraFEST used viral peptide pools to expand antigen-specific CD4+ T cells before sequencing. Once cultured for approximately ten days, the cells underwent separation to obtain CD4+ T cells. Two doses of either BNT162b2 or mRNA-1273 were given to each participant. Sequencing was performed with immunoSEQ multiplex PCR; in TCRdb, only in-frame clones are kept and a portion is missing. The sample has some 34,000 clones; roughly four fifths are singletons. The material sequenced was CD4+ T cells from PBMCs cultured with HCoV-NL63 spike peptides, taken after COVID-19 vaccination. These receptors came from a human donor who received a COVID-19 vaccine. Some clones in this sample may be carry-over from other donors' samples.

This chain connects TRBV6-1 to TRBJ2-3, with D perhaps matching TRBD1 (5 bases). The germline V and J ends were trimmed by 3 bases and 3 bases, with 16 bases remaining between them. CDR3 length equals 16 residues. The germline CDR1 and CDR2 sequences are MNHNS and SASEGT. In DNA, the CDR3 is TGTGCCAGCAGTGACAAGCAGGGTTCCGGAACAGATACGCAGTATTTT. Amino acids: CASSDKQGSGTDTQYF.

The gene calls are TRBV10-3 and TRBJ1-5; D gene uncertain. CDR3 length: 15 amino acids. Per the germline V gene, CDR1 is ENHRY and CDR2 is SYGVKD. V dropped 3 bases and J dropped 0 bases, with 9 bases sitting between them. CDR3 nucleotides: TGTGCCATCAGTGATAATTCGGTTAGCAATCAGCCCCAGCATTTT. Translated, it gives CAISDNSVSNQPQHF.

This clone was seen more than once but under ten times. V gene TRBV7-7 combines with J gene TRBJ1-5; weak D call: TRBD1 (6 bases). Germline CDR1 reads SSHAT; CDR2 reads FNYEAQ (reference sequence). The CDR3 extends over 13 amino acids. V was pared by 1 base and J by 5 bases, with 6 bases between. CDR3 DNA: TGTGCCAGCAGCTTAGGACAGGATCAGCCCCAGCATTTT. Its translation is CASSLGQDQPQHF.

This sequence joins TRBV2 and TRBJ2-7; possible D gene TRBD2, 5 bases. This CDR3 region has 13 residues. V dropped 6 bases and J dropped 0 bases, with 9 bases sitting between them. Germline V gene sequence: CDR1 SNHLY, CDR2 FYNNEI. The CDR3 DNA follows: TGTGCCAGCAGGGGAGAGGGCTCCTACGAGCAGTACGTC. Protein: CASRGEGSYEQYV.

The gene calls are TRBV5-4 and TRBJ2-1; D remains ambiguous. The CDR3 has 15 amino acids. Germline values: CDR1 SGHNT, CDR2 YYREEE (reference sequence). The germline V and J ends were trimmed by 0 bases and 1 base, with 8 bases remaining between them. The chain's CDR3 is CASSLASGSYNEQFF. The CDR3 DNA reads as TGTGCCAGCAGCTTGGCTAGTGGTTCCTACAATGAGCAGTTCTTC.

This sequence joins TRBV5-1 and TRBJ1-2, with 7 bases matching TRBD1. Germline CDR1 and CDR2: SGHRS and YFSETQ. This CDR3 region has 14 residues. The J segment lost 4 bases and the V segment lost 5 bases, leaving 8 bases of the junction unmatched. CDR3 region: CASSSPGTAYGYTF. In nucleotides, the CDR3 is TGCGCCAGCAGTTCACCCGGGACAGCCTATGGCTACACCTTC. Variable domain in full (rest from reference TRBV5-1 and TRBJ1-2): KAGVTQTPRYLIKTRGQQVTLSCSPISGHRSVSWYQQTPGQGLQFLFEYFSETQRNKGNFPGRFSGRQFSNSRSEMNVSTLELGDSALYLCASSSPGTAYGYTFGSGTRLTVV.

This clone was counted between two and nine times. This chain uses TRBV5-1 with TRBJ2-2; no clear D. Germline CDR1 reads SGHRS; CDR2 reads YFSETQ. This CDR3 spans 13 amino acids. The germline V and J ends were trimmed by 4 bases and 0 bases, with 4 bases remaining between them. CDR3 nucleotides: TGCGCCAGCAGCGCGGCGAACACCGGGGAGCTGTTTTTT. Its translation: CASSAANTGELFF.

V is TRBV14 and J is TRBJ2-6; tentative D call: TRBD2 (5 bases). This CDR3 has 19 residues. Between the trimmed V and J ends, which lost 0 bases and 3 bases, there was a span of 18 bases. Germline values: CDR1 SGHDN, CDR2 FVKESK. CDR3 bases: TGTGCCAGCAGCCAAGAATCGGGAATGGGCCTGGGTGGGGCCAACGTCCTGACTTTC. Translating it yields CASSQESGMGLGGANVLTF.

The CDR3 protein is CSAIKSEKLFF. DNA of the CDR3: TGCAGTGCTATAAAAAGCGAAAAACTGTTTTTT. The V call is TRBV20-1, the J call TRBJ1-4, with D uncertain. The CDR3 spans 11 residues. Germline V CDR1 and CDR2: DFQATT, SNEGSKA (reference sequence). The V end lost 4 bases, the J end lost 8 bases, and 8 bases lay between the germline ends.

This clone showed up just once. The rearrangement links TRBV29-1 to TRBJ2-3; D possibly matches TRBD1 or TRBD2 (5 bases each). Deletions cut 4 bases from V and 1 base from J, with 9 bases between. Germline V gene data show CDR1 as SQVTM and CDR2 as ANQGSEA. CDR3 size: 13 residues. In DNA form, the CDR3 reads TGCAGCGTTGGGGGGACCCGCACAGATACGCAGTATTTT. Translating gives CSVGGTRTDTQYF.

DNA of the CDR3: TGCGCCAGCAGCTTGTCCGCAGATACGCAGTATTTT. Its protein is CASSLSADTQYF. The J gene is TRBJ2-3, the V gene TRBV5-1; D ambiguous. Germline V CDR1 and CDR2: SGHRS, YFSETQ. The length of the CDR3 is 12 residues. V lost 1 base and J 4 bases, leaving 4 bases between the germline ends.

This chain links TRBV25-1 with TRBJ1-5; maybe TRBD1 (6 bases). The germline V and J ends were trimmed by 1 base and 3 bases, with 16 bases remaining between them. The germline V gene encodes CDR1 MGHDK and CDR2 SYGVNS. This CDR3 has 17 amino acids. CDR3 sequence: CASSEFRLQGPNQPQHF. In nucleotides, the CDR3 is TGTGCCAGCAGTGAATTTAGGTTACAGGGACCCAATCAGCCCCAGCATTTT.

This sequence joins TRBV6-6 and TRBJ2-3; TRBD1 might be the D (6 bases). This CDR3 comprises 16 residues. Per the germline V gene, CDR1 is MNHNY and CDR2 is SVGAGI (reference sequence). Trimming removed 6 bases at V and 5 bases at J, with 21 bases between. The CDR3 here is CASSRAQGLSGDTQYF. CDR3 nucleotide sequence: TGTGCCAGCAGCCGCGCCCAGGGGCTCAGCGGAGATACGCAGTATTTT.

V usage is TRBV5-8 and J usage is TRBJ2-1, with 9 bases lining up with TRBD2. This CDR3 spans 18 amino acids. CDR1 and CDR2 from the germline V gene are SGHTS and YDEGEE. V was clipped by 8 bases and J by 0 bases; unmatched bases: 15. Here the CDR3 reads CASPQGLAGDYSYNEQFF. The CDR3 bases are TGTGCCAGTCCGCAGGGGTTAGCGGGGGACTACTCCTACAATGAGCAGTTCTTC.

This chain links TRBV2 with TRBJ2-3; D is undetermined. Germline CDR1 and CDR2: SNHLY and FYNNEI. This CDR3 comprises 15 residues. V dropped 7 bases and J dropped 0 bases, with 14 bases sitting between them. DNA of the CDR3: TGTGCCAGCACTTACTCGACGAGGAGCACAGATACGCAGTATTTT. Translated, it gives CASTYSTRSTDTQYF.

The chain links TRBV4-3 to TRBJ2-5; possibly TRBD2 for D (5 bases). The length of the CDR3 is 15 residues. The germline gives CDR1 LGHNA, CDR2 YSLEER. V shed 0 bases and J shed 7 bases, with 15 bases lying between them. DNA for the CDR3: TGCGCCAGCAGCCAAGACGGCCAGGCGAGGGCGACCCAGTACTTC. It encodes CASSQDGQARATQYF.